This TCR beta chain is drawn from a study of T cell repertoires in ileal Crohn's disease. The wider study: Operated complications were stricturing disease (roughly 61%) and penetrating disease (roughly 39%). About half received postoperative treatment, some 11 with thiopurines and around 20 anti-TNF. Overall study findings and caveats: Endoscopic recurrence occurred in every patient whose clonality exceeded 26.8%.

Clones were read by immunoSEQ multiplex PCR, and TCRdb kept only the in-frame ones, dropping some. The sample records about 14,000 clones, roughly 80% being singletons. On this clone itself: Its target is unknown.

The V end lost 1 base, the J end lost 1 base, and 11 bases lay between the germline ends. Germline CDR1 is SGHVS and CDR2 is FQNEAQ. The CDR3 extends over 17 amino acids. This chain connects TRBV7-8 to TRBJ2-6; weak D call: TRBD1 (6 bases). This sequence originates from an adult with Crohn's disease. Source material: ileal tissue. The chain's CDR3 is CASSLDLTGSGANVLTF. The CDR3 DNA is TGTGCCAGCAGCTTAGATCTTACAGGGTCTGGGGCCAACGTCCTGACTTTC.